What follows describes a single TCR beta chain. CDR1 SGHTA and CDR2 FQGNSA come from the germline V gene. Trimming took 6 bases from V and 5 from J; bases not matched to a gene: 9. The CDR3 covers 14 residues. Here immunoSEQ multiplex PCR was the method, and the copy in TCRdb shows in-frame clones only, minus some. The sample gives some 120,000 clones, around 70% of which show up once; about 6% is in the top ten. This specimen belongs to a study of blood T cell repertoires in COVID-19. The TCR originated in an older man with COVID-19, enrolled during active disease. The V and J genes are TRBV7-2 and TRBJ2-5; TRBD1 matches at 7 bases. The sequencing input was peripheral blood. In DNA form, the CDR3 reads TGTGCCAGCAGTTTTACAGGGGTTAGGGAGACCCAGTACTTC. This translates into CASSFTGVRETQYF.